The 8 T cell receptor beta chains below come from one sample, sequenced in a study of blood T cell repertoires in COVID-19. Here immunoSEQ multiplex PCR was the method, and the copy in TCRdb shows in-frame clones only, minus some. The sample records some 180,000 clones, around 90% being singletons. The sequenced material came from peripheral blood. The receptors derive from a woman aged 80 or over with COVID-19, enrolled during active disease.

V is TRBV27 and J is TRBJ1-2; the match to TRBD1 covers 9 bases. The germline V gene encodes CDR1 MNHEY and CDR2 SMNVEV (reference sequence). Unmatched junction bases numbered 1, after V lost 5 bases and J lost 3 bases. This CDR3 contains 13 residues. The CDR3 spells CASSRDRDYGYTF. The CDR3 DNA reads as TGTGCCAGCAGTCGGGACAGGGACTATGGCTACACCTTC.

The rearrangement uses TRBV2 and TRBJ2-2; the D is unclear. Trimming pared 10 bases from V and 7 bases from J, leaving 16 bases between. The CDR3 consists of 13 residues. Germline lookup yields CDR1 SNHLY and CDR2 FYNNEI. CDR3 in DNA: TGTGCCACCACCGCAGGATTAATCGGGGAGCTGTTTTTT. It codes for CATTAGLIGELFF.

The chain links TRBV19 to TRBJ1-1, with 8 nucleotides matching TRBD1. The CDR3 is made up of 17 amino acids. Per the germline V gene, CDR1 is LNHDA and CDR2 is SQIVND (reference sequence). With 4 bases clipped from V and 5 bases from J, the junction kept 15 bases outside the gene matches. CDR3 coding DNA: TGTGCCAGTAGTACCTACAGGGGGGTCTCGTCTGTGACTGAAGCTTTCTTT. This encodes CASSTYRGVSSVTEAFF.

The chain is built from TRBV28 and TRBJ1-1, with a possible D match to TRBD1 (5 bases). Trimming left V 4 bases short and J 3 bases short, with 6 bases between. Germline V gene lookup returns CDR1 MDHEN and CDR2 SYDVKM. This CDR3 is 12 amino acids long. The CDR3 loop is CASSSGDTEAFF. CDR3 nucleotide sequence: TGTGCCAGCAGTTCGGGGGACACTGAAGCTTTCTTT.

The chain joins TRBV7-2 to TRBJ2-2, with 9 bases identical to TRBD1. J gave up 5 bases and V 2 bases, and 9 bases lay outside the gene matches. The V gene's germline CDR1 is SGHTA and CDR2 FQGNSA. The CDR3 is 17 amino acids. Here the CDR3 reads CASSLTGGGIVTGELFF. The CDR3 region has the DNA TGTGCCAGCAGCTTAACAGGGGGCGGAATTGTGACCGGGGAGCTGTTTTTT.

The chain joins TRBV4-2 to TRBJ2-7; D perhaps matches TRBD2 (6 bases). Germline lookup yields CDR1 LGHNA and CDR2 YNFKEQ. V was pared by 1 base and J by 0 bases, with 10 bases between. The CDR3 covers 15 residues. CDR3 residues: CASSQATGASYEQYF. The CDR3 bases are TGTGCCAGCAGCCAAGCGACGGGAGCCTCCTACGAGCAGTACTTC.

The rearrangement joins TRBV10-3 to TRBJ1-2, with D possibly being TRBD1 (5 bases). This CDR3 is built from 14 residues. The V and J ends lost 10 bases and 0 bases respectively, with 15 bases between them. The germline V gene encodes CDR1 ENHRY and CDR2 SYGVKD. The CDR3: CATSDSPANYGYTF. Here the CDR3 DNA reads TGTGCCACCTCCGACAGCCCAGCTAACTATGGCTACACCTTC.

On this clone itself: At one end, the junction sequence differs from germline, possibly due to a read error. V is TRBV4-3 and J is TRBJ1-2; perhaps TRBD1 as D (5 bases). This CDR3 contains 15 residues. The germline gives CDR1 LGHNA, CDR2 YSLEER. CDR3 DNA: TGCGCCAGCAGCAAAGACAGCGCAAATGACTATGGCTACACCTTC. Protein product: CASSKDSANDYGYTF.